The rows below give T cell receptor beta chains drawn from one sample of a study of blood T cell repertoires in COVID-19. Sequencing was performed with immunoSEQ multiplex PCR; in TCRdb, only in-frame clones are kept and a portion is missing. The sample has hundreds of thousands of clones; 70% to 90% are singletons. Sequenced input: peripheral blood. Receptors originate from a woman aged 18-30 years who had recovered from COVID-19. Each CDR3 is given with its conserved first and last residue. The order of the fields is D gene, J gene, clone size, V gene, CDR3 DNA, CDR3 protein. The D gene is left open where the match is weak. Not every row has a clone size; where given, it reads once, few, many or a size class.

TRBD2 TRBJ2-3 - TRBV9 TGTGCCAGCAGCGTCCCTAGCGGGACTAGCACAGATACGCAGTATTTT CASSVPSGTSTDTQYF
TRBD2 TRBJ2-6 - TRBV10-2 TGCGCCAGCAGTGAAGGACTAGTTCCCTCTGGGGCCAACGTCCTGACTTTC CASSEGLVPSGANVLTF
TRBD2 TRBJ2-5 - TRBV2 TGTGCCAGCAGGGCCTCACTAGCGGGAGCAGAGACCCAGTACTTC CASRASLAGAETQYF
- TRBJ1-2 - TRBV5-4 TGTGCCAGCAGCTTGGCCCGCAGGGACTATGGCTACACCTTC CASSLARRDYGYTF
- TRBJ2-5 few TRBV6-5 TGTGCCAGCAGTTACGATTGGGACTCAAAAGAGACCCAGTACTTC CASSYDWDSKETQYF
- TRBJ1-1 - TRBV19 TGTGCCAGTATCCTTACCGGGATGAACACTGAAGCTTTCTTT CASILTGMNTEAFF
- TRBJ2-7 once TRBV6-5 TGTGCCACTTCAAAAACAGGTTTTAGGGAGCAGTACTTC CATSKTGFREQYF
TRBD2 TRBJ2-1 - TRBV4-3 TGCGCCAGCAGCCAAGATGGGACTAGCGGGAGGAGGGACAATGAGCAGTTCTTC CASSQDGTSGRRDNEQFF
- TRBJ2-1 - TRBV21-1 TGTGCCAGCAGCAAAGGACAGGGGGTGACCTACAATGAGCAGTTCTTC CASSKGQGVTYNEQFF
TRBD1 TRBJ1-4 - TRBV9 TGTGCCAGCAGCGTAGGACAGGGAGGTGAAAAACTGTTTTTT CASSVGQGGEKLFF
TRBD2 TRBJ2-3 - TRBV7-9 TGTGCCAGCAGCTTAGCGGGCGTAGCGGGTACGCAGTATTTT CASSLAGVAGTQYF
TRBD1 TRBJ1-4 - TRBV11-2 TGTGCCAGCAGCGGGACCCCTGGGACAGCAACTAATGAAAAACTGTTTTTT CASSGTPGTATNEKLFF
- TRBJ2-1 - TRBV19 TGTGCCAGTAGTATTCTGGGGAGCTCCTACAATGAGCAGTTCTTC CASSILGSSYNEQFF
- TRBJ2-2 - TRBV7-2 TGTGCCAGCAGCTTAGAGGTGGGGCGCAGTACCACCGGGGAGCTGTTTTTT CASSLEVGRSTTGELFF
- TRBJ1-1 - TRBV9 TGTGCCAGCAGCAAAGGGGGCACTGAAGCTTTCTTT CASSKGGTEAFF
- TRBJ2-5 - TRBV28 TGTGCCAGCAGTTTATTAAGGGGCGAGACCCAGTACTTC CASSLLRGETQYF
- TRBJ2-3 - TRBV5-6 TGTGCCAGCAGCTCAAACAGAGACACAGATACGCAGTATTTT CASSSNRDTDTQYF
TRBD2 TRBJ2-1 - TRBV4-1 TGCGCCAGCAGCCAACAACGACTAGCGGGAGGCAATGAGCAGTTCTTC CASSQQRLAGGNEQFF
- TRBJ1-2 - TRBV20-1 TGCAGTGCATACCAGAACTATGGCTACACCTTC CSAYQNYGYTF
TRBD1 TRBJ1-4 - TRBV4-2 TGTGCCAGCAGCCAAGAACAGGGGGCGTGGGAAAAACTGTTTTTT CASSQEQGAWEKLFF
TRBD2 TRBJ2-1 - TRBV6-2/TRBV6-3 TGTGCCAGCAGTCCCGGACTAGCGGGAACCTACAATGAGCAGTTCTTC CASSPGLAGTYNEQFF
TRBD2 TRBJ2-7 few TRBV25-1 TGTGCCAGCAGTGACCCTAGCGGGAGTATGTACGAGCAGTACTTC CASSDPSGSMYEQYF
- TRBJ2-2 - TRBV30 TGTGCCTGGAGTGTTGGAGCGACCGGGGAGCTGTTTTTT CAWSVGATGELFF
- TRBJ2-1 - TRBV2 TGTGCCAGCAGAGAGCCGGGACAAAAGTTCTTC CASREPGQKFF
- TRBJ1-1 - TRBV4-2 TGTGCCAGCAGCTGGGGCGGAAACACTGAAGCTTTCTTT CASSWGGNTEAFF
TRBD1 TRBJ1-5 - TRBV19 TGTGCCAGTACCGAAAGGGGGACAGGGACTCAGCCCCAGCATTTT CASTERGTGTQPQHF
- TRBJ1-2 - TRBV7-3 TGTGCCAGCAGCCCAACGGGGGGGGCCCGTAACTATGGCTACACCTTC CASSPTGGARNYGYTF
- TRBJ2-1 once TRBV11-3 TGTGCCAGCAGCTTAGTCGGTAATGAGCAGTTCTTC CASSLVGNEQFF
TRBD1 TRBJ1-4 - TRBV15 TGTGCCACCAGCAGAGGGACAGGTCGCGCAGGGGGAGAAAAACTGTTTTTT CATSRGTGRAGGEKLFF
- TRBJ2-3 - TRBV27 TGTGCCAGCAGAAGGACAGGGAGGGCAGATACGCAGTATTTT CASRRTGRADTQYF
- TRBJ2-3 - TRBV19 TGTGCCAGTAGTATTGGGGCAGGCGGGAATACGCAGTATTTT CASSIGAGGNTQYF
TRBD2 TRBJ2-1 - TRBV2 TGTGCCAGCAGTGATAATTCAGGACTAGCGGGAAACAATGAGCAGTTCTTC CASSDNSGLAGNNEQFF
TRBD2 TRBJ2-1 - TRBV3-1/TRBV3-2 TGTGCCAGCAGCCAAGATGGGCTAGCGGGCTTAGTTAATGAGCAGTTCTTC CASSQDGLAGLVNEQFF
- TRBJ2-1 - TRBV27 TGTGCCAGCAGAGGCAGGGGACGAGATGAGCAGTTCTTC CASRGRGRDEQFF
TRBD1 TRBJ2-7 - TRBV9 TGTGCCAGCAGCGAAAGCCCGGGACAGGGCTACGAGCAGTACTTC CASSESPGQGYEQYF
- TRBJ2-1 - TRBV3-1/TRBV3-2 TGTGCCAGCAGCCATCCAAGGGGACTCTTACTGAATGAGCAGTTCTTC CASSHPRGLLLNEQFF
TRBD2 TRBJ2-4 - TRBV13 TGTGCCAGCAGCGAGCGGGATGCCAAAAACATTCAGTACTTC CASSERDAKNIQYF
TRBD2 TRBJ2-1 - TRBV3-1/TRBV3-2 TGTGCCAGCAGCCAAGATCGTGGCGGGAGCTTCAATGAGCAGTTCTTC CASSQDRGGSFNEQFF
TRBD2 TRBJ2-2 - TRBV27 TGTGCCAGCAGTTCCGACAGGAAACTAGCGGGAGCCAACACCGGGGAGCTGTTTTTT CASSSDRKLAGANTGELFF
- TRBJ2-2 - TRBV5-1 TGCGCCAGCGCGCTGGGGCTCCCCACCGGGGAGCTGTTTTTT CASALGLPTGELFF
- TRBJ2-5 - TRBV30 TGTGCCTGGAAGTTGCTAGCGAACCAAGAGACCCAGTACTTC CAWKLLANQETQYF
TRBD1 TRBJ2-7 - TRBV30 TGTGCCGGGGACAGCTCCTACGAGCAGTACTTC CAGDSSYEQYF
- TRBJ1-3 few TRBV4-1 TGCGCCAGCAGCCACCTCGGCGGGGTAAGAAACACCATATATTTT CASSHLGGVRNTIYF
TRBD1 TRBJ1-1 - TRBV30 TGTGCCTGGAGTGTTGGGACAGCCGAAGCTTTCTTT CAWSVGTAEAFF
- TRBJ2-7 - TRBV6-5 TGTGCCAGCAGTCTTAAGGGGGGGGGTTCCTACGAGCAGTACTTC CASSLKGGGSYEQYF
- TRBJ1-1 - TRBV7-6 TGTGCCAGCAGCTTATTGCGGGCGTCGGATGGGACTGAAGCTTTCTTT CASSLLRASDGTEAFF
- TRBJ1-1 - TRBV19 TGTGCCAGTAGTATAGGCCGTAGCACTGAAGCTTTCTTT CASSIGRSTEAFF
- TRBJ1-2 - TRBV4-1 TGCGCCAGCAGCCAAGTACAGGGTCCCTATGGCTACACCTTC CASSQVQGPYGYTF
- TRBJ2-1 - TRBV19 TGTGCCAGTCAAATCAGCGGGCGTCAAAGCAATGAGCAGTTCTTC CASQISGRQSNEQFF
- TRBJ1-4 - TRBV28 TGTGCCAGCAGCTCCCTTGATGAAAAACTGTTTTTT CASSSLDEKLFF
TRBD2 TRBJ2-7 once TRBV4-1 TGCGCCAGCAGCCTTGGGCTGGGCGGGAGGCCTTCCTACGAGCAGTACTTC CASSLGLGGRPSYEQYF
- TRBJ2-2 once TRBV27 TGTGCCACATCTAGGGAGATCCGAACCGGGGAGCTGTTTTTT CATSREIRTGELFF
- TRBJ2-3 - TRBV2 TGTGCCACCTCGCCGGGACTTAGCGCAGATACGCAGTATTTT CATSPGLSADTQYF